The 14 T cell receptor beta chains below were found in one sample sequenced in a study of shared clonotypes between healthy human individuals. Here immunoSEQ multiplex PCR was the method, and the copy in TCRdb shows in-frame clones only, minus some. The sample includes around 1,100,000 clones, 60% to 80% of them seen just once. The source material was memory CD4+ T cells from PBMCs. Subset defined: CD45RA-negative fraction. The source of these receptors is a man younger than 35 in good health. Some clones in this sample may be carry-over from other donors' samples.

The chain joins TRBV7-8 to TRBJ1-4, with D possibly matching TRBD1 (5 bases). Germline V gene data show CDR1 as SGHVS and CDR2 as FQNEAQ. V lost 5 bases, J lost 8 bases, and 18 bases lay in between. The CDR3 is 15 amino acids. This CDR3 is CASSARTGPEEKLFF. CDR3 bases: TGTGCCAGCAGCGCCCGGACGGGACCGGAGGAAAAACTGTTTTTT.

This clone was seen a single time. The chain employs TRBV6-5 and TRBJ1-1, with unresolved D. The V gene lost 10 bases and the J gene lost 1 base, with 7 bases spanning the gap. In germline, CDR1 is MNHEY, CDR2 SVGAGI. The CDR3 is 11 residues long. CDR3: CATRENTEAFF. The DNA for the CDR3 is TGTGCCACCCGGGAGAACACTGAAGCTTTCTTT.

The V call is TRBV28, the J call TRBJ1-2; 8 nucleotides line up with TRBD1. The CDR3 has 13 amino acids. Trimming removed 6 bases from V and 6 bases from J; junction bases left unmatched: 6. Germline loops: CDR1 MDHEN, CDR2 SYDVKM. The CDR3 sequence: CASSPDRGDGYTF. In nucleotides, the CDR3 is TGTGCCAGCAGCCCAGACAGGGGAGATGGCTACACCTTC.

The chain links TRBV18 to TRBJ1-5; the D is unclear. Looked up from germline, CDR1 is KGHSH and CDR2 is LQKENI. This CDR3 comprises 14 residues. Deletions cut 3 bases from V and 4 bases from J, with 10 bases between. CDR3 nucleotide sequence: TGTGCCAGCTCACCCGAGGGCCGAAATCAGCCCCAGCATTTT. Amino acid sequence: CASSPEGRNQPQHF.

This chain joins TRBV7-9 and TRBJ2-7; 8 bases line up with TRBD1. Germline CDR1 SEHNR, CDR2 FQNEAQ (reference sequence). The CDR3 spans 15 residues. V gave up 5 bases and J gave up 0 bases; unmatched junction bases: 6. CDR3 coding DNA: TGTGCCAGCAGCGCTGACAGGGGTTACTCCTACGAGCAGTACTTC. It specifies CASSADRGYSYEQYF.

Only one count was recorded for this clone. The sample holds other DNA sequences that translate to the same CDR3. The chain links TRBV6-6 to TRBJ2-7; no clear D. V was shortened by 5 bases and J by 0 bases, with 2 bases between the two germline ends. This CDR3 is 11 amino acids long. Germline-derived CDR1 and CDR2 are MNHNY and SVGAGI (reference sequence). In nucleotides, the CDR3 is TGTGCCAGCAGTCCCTCCTACGAGCAGTACTTC. Translation: CASSPSYEQYF.

This chain links TRBV28 with TRBJ2-1; a possible D gene is TRBD2 (5 bases). The germline V and J ends were trimmed by 3 bases and 7 bases, with 10 bases remaining between them. The length of the CDR3 is 13 residues. Looked up from germline, CDR1 is MDHEN and CDR2 is SYDVKM. Written as DNA, the CDR3 is TGTGCCAGCAGTTTCTTGGAGGTAAATGAGCAGTTCTTC. Translated: CASSFLEVNEQFF.

The table lists this clone with many counts. The chain employs TRBV18 and TRBJ1-1; TRBD1 might be the D (5 bases). This CDR3 is built from 14 residues. Germline assignment: CDR1 KGHSH and CDR2 LQKENI. With 2 bases removed from V and 7 bases from J, the gap between germline ends came to 14 bases. CDR3 DNA sequence: TGTGCCAGCTCACCAACCCAGGGCGGCATTGAAGCTTTCTTT. This sequence encodes CASSPTQGGIEAFF.

This clone came up once. The J gene is TRBJ1-5, the V gene TRBV6-5; D remains unclear. This CDR3 comprises 15 residues. CDR1 MNHEY and CDR2 SVGAGI come from the germline V gene. The V end lost 2 bases, the J end lost 7 bases, and 15 bases lay between the germline ends. This chain's CDR3 is CASSYSRARNQPQHF. In DNA form, the CDR3 reads TGTGCCAGCAGTTACAGTCGGGCACGGAACCAGCCCCAGCATTTT.

This clone showed up just once. V gene TRBV27 combines with J gene TRBJ1-1; no reliable D call. The V end was cut by 9 bases, the J end by 1 base, with 12 bases between. The CDR3 covers 13 residues. Germline CDR1 reads MNHEY; CDR2 reads SMNVEV (reference sequence). The CDR3 spells CARRSEGNTEAFF. The CDR3 region has the DNA TGTGCCAGGCGTTCTGAGGGGAACACTGAAGCTTTCTTT.

The rearrangement uses TRBV6-6 and TRBJ2-7, with TRBD1 identical over 7 bases. V was pared by 6 bases and J by 4 bases, with 9 bases of the junction left unmatched. The CDR3 is 14 amino acids. The germline gives CDR1 MNHNY, CDR2 SVGAGI (reference sequence). CDR3 DNA sequence: TGTGCCAGCAGCCGACGGGACAGACTGTACGAGCAGTACTTC. As protein: CASSRRDRLYEQYF.

J is TRBJ1-1 and V is TRBV4-2; D is undetermined. Per the germline V gene, CDR1 is LGHNA and CDR2 is YNFKEQ. The V and J ends lost 3 bases and 11 bases respectively, with 16 bases between them. The CDR3 contains 13 residues. CDR3 sequence reads: CASSQVPGKEAFF. The DNA for the CDR3 is TGTGCCAGCAGCCAGGTTCCGGGTAAGGAGGCTTTCTTT.

V gene TRBV5-1 combines with J gene TRBJ1-5; D is undetermined. The germline CDR1 and CDR2 sequences are SGHRS and YFSETQ. Trimming left V 4 bases short and J 5 bases short, with 10 bases between. CDR3 size: 13 residues. CDR3 loop: CASSTSPDQPQHF. In nucleotides, the CDR3 is TGCGCCAGCAGCACGAGCCCCGATCAGCCCCAGCATTTT.

The rearrangement links TRBV14 to TRBJ2-1, with D possibly being TRBD1 (5 bases). The CDR3 is made up of 15 amino acids. Germline loops: CDR1 SGHDN, CDR2 FVKESK. The V gene lost 0 bases and the J gene lost 3 bases, with 9 bases spanning the gap. The CDR3 loop is CASSQDWQGYNEQFF. The CDR3 nucleotides are TGTGCCAGCAGCCAAGATTGGCAGGGCTACAATGAGCAGTTCTTC.